These 14 T cell receptor beta chains came from one sample sequenced in a study of cytomegalovirus exposure and HLA in healthy donors. This PCR relied on a set of 60 Vbeta primers and 13 Jbeta primers. Generated by immunoSEQ multiplex PCR, the TCRdb table keeps only in-frame clones and is missing some. This sample carries 150,000 to 200,000 clones, roughly 82% of them seen once, and the ten largest clones take around 1.2%. The material sequenced was PBMCs. The receptors stem from a girl aged 2-10 years in good health and CMV-seropositive.

A few counts support this clone. The J gene is TRBJ1-5, the V gene TRBV6-4, with a weak D call TRBD1 (5 bases). The CDR3 sequence is 14 residues long. CDR1 and CDR2 from the germline V gene are MRHNA and SNTAGT. The V end lost 0 bases, the J end lost 6 bases, and 9 bases lay between the germline ends. CDR3 amino acids: CASSDSAGLQPQHF. Written as DNA, the CDR3 is TGTGCCAGCAGTGACTCCGCAGGGCTTCAGCCCCAGCATTTT.

This clone turned up a few times. The chain is built from TRBV6-1 and TRBJ1-6; D call uncertain. V lost 3 bases and J lost 4, with 4 bases in between. Germline V gene sequence: CDR1 MNHNS, CDR2 SASEGT. This CDR3 is built from 13 residues. For the CDR3, the DNA is TGTGCCAGCAGTGACATTTATAATTCACCCCTCCACTTT. Translating gives CASSDIYNSPLHF.

Concerning this clone itself: A junction boundary mismatches the germline segment, possibly from a read error. The sample carries other DNA sequences with the same CDR3. The genes are TRBV28 and TRBJ1-1; TRBD1 is a possible D gene (5 bases). CDR1 and CDR2 (germline): MDHEN, SYDVKM. The CDR3 is made up of 14 amino acids. CDR3 sequence (DNA): TGCGCCAGTACACCGCTTCTTCCGGGGGCTGAAGCTTTCTTT. Translating gives CASTPLLPGAEAFF.

The rearrangement uses TRBV29-1 and TRBJ1-1, with TRBD1 matching 10 bases. The V segment lost 6 bases and the J segment 0 bases; nucleotides outside the gene matches: 4. Germline V gene sequence: CDR1 SQVTM, CDR2 ANQGSEA. The CDR3 consists of 14 residues. The CDR3 DNA follows: TGCAGCGTGGCGACAGGGGGCGTGAACACTGAAGCTTTCTTT. It specifies CSVATGGVNTEAFF.

The chain has TRBV28 and TRBJ2-2; D possibly corresponds to TRBD1 (5 bases). CDR3 length equals 15 residues. Trimming left V 2 bases short and J 5 bases short, with 12 bases between. Germline values: CDR1 MDHEN, CDR2 SYDVKM. CDR3 protein: CASSLRQGRTGELFF. DNA of the CDR3: TGTGCCAGCAGTTTACGGCAGGGTAGGACCGGGGAGCTGTTTTTT.

The chain couples TRBV5-8 to TRBJ1-2, with TRBD1 matching over 10 bases. Germline CDR1 reads SGHTS; CDR2 reads YDEGEE. V shed 4 bases and J 4 bases; nucleotides not matched to a gene: 10. The CDR3 loop spans 16 amino acids. The CDR3: CASSLTGTGDFYGYTF. CDR3 nucleotide sequence: TGTGCCAGCAGCCTTACCGGGACAGGGGATTTCTATGGCTACACCTTC.

The V and J genes are TRBV5-3 and TRBJ2-1, with TRBD1 as a possible D gene (6 bases). TRBV5-3 is an open reading frame whose function is uncertain. The CDR3 runs to 16 residues. Trimming cost V 4 bases and J 0 bases, with 14 bases left between them. The chain's CDR3 is CARSVPQGSSYNEQFF. The CDR3, as DNA: TGTGCCAGAAGCGTACCACAGGGCAGCTCCTACAATGAGCAGTTCTTC.

This chain uses TRBV2 with TRBJ1-1; D unclear. V lost 8 bases, J lost 3 bases, and 13 bases lay in between. CDR1 SNHLY and CDR2 FYNNEI come from the germline V gene. The CDR3 is 13 amino acids. In DNA form, the CDR3 reads TGTGCCAGCGTTTGGCGGGGTTACACTGAAGCTTTCTTT. This encodes CASVWRGYTEAFF.

Of note for this clone: Sequence at one end of the junction differs from germline and may be a read error. J is TRBJ2-7 and V is TRBV2; TRBD1 aligns across 7 bases. Germline values: CDR1 SNHLY, CDR2 FYNNEI. This CDR3 spans 15 amino acids. This CDR3 is CASREEAQGSKEQYF. The CDR3 nucleotides read TGTGCCAGCAGAGAAGAGGCACAGGGGTCGAAAGAGCAGTACTTC.

This chain uses TRBV5-1 with TRBJ1-6; D possibly corresponds to TRBD1 (6 bases). The length of the CDR3 is 14 residues. V was cut by 8 bases and J by 8 bases, with 17 bases left in between. Per the germline V gene, CDR1 is SGHRS and CDR2 is YFSETQ. Written as DNA, the CDR3 is TGCGCCAGTTCAGGGGAAATAGGTGATTCACCCCTCCACTTT. Residues: CASSGEIGDSPLHF.

This clone occurred many times. The J gene is TRBJ2-1, the V gene TRBV27; D is uncertain. Trimming stripped 2 bases from V and 10 bases from J, with 9 bases between. This CDR3 contains 12 residues. Germline V gene sequence: CDR1 MNHEY, CDR2 SMNVEV (reference sequence). CDR3 bases: TGTGCCAGCAGTTTAAACTTTGCCGAGCAGTTCTTC. This encodes CASSLNFAEQFF.

This clone was detected only a few times. The chain joins TRBV4-2 to TRBJ1-4, with D possibly being TRBD1 (5 bases). Germline CDR1 reads LGHNA; CDR2 reads YNFKEQ. The V end lost 4 bases, the J end lost 11 bases, and 11 bases lay between the germline ends. The CDR3 covers 12 residues. CDR3 amino acids: CASSLKQDKLFF. Here the CDR3 DNA reads TGTGCCAGCAGCCTGAAACAGGACAAACTGTTTTTT.

This chain connects TRBV19 to TRBJ1-2; the D is unclear. The CDR3 totals 15 residues. Germline CDR1 reads LNHDA; CDR2 reads SQIVND (reference sequence). V was shortened by 5 bases and J by 4 bases, with 17 bases between the two germline ends. CDR3 nucleotides: TGTGCCAGTAGTTCGGGCCGGGGAGAAGGCTATGGCTACACCTTC. It codes for CASSSGRGEGYGYTF.

The rearrangement joins TRBV15 to TRBJ1-1; perhaps TRBD1 as D (6 bases). Germline V gene data show CDR1 as LNHNV and CDR2 as YYDKDF (reference sequence). This CDR3 comprises 15 residues. V was pared by 3 bases and J by 1 base, with 12 bases between. The CDR3 sequence: CATSRGFRGNTEAFF. The CDR3 DNA reads as TGTGCCACCAGCAGGGGTTTCAGGGGGAACACTGAAGCTTTCTTT.